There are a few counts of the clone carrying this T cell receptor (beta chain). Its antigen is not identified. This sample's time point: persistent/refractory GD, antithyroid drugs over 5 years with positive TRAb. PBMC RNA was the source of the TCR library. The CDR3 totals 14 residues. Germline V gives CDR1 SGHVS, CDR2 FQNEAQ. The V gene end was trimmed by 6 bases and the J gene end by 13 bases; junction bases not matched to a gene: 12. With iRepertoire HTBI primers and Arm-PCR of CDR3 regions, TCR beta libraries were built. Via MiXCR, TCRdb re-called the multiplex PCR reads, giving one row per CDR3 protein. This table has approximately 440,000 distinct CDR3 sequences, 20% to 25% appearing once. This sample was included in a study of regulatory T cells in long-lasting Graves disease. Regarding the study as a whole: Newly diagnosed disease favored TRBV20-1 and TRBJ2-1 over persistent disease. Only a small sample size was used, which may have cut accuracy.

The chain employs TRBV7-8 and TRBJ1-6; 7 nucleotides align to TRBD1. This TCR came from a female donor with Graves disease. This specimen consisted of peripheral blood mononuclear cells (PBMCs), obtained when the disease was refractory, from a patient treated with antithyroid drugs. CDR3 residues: CASSIGQVPDPLHF. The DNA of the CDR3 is TGTGCCAGCAGTATAGGACAGGTCCCCGACCCCCTCCACTTT.